The clone carrying this T cell receptor beta chain has a single count. The antigen is not known. This sample was taken from a study of OX40 agonist ivuxolimab in advanced cancers. Whole-study context: Therapy given before enrollment (anti-PD-1, anti-PD-L1 or anti-CTLA-4) was allowed, and 40% had some. General study findings and limits: Blood T cells, both CD4+ and CD8+, expanded clonally by week 6 at 0.1 to 3.0 mg/kg.

Trimming shortened V by 1 base and J by 1 base, and 11 bases separated the two germline ends. Germline V gene lookup returns CDR1 SGHRS and CDR2 YFSETQ. This CDR3 region has 16 residues. The table came from immunoSEQ multiplex PCR; TCRdb's copy has only in-frame clones and leaves some out. Here the sample spans approximately 69,000 clones, roughly 83% being singletons. The rearrangement uses TRBV5-1 and TRBJ2-2; D possibly corresponds to TRBD2 (7 bases). The sequence was obtained from an adult with an advanced solid tumor such as melanoma, head and neck, liver or kidney cancer. The sequences come from CD4+ or CD8+ T cells sorted from blood, collected in a trial of the OX40 agonist ivuxolimab. The CDR3 coding sequence is TGCGCCAGCAGCTTGCAGGGAGGGGGGAACACCGGGGAGCTGTTTTTT. Translating it yields CASSLQGGGNTGELFF.